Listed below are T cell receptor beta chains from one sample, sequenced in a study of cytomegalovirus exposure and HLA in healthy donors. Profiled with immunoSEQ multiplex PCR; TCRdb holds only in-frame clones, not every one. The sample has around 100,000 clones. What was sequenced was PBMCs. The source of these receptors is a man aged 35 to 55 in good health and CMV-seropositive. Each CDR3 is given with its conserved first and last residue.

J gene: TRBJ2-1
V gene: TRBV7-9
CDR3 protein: CASSPLAFEQFF

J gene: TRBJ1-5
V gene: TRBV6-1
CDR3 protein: CASSEGQISNQPQHF

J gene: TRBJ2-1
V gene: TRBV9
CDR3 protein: CASSVVAGPDEQFF

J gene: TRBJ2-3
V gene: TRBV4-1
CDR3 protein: CASSQALSNHADTQYF

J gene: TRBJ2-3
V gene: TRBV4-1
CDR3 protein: CASSHSLAFKDTQYF

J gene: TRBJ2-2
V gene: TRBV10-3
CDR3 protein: CAISGTSGSERPGELFF

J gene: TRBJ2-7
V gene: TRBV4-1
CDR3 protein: CASSQDRDRVVEQYF

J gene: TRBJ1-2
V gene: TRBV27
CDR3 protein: CASSSLGQNYGYTF

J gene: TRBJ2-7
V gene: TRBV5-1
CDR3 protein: CASSLVSGQGYPYEQYF

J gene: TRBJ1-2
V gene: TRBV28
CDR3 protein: CASSLFGTLRGYTF

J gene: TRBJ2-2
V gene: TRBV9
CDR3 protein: CASSAGHLNTGELFF

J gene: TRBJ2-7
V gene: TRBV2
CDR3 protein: CASSGGQAYEQYF

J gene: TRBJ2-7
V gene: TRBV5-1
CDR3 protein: CASSLASGQGMYEQYF

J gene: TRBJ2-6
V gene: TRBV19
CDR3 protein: CASSIKSDTGISGANVLTF

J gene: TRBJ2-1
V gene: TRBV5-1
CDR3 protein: CASSLSAFAGDNNEQFF

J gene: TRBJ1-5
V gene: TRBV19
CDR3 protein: CASSLFNQPQHF

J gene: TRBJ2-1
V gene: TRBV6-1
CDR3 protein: CASSGGPEQFF

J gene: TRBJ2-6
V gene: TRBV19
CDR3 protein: CASSIGQGMVGANVLTF

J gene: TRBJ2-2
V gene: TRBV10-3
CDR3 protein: CAISEGQGTGELFF

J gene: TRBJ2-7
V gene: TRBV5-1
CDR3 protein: CASSLAQGRGWSEQYF

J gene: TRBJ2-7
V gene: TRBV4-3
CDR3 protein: CASSQDSGNYEQYF

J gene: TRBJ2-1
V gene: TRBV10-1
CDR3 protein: CASSVYSGSRVSQFF

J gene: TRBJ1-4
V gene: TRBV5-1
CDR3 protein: CASGARDRGEKLFF

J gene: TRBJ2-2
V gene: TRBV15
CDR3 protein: CATSRGAGVAGELFF

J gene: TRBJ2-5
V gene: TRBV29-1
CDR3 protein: CSVDRGWETQYF

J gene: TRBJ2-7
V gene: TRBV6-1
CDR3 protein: CASSPQGGPSYEQYF

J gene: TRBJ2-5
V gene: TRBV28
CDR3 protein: CASSFSGRIQETQYF

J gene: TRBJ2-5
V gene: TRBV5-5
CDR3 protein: CASSHRTSGRETQYF

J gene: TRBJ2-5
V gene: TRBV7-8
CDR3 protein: CASSLELADLQETQYF

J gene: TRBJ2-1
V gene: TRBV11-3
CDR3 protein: CASSLADGAGNEQFF

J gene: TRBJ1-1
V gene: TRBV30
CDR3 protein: CAWSDGAYTEAFF

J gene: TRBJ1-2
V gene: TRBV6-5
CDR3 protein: CASSISGGVNYGYTF

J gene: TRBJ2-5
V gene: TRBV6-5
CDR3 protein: CASSPRTRQRTQYF

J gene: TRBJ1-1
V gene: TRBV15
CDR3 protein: CATSPRTGRNTEAFF

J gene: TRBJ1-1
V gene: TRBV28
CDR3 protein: CAATPLLGQFLGFF

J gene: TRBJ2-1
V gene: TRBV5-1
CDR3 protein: CASRGPGWVAGGSAYNEQFF

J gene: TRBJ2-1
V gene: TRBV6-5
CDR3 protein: CASSYRTSGAYNEQFF

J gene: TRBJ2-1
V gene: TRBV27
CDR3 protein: CASSSLRELPNEQFF

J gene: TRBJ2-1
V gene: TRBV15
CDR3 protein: CATSRGGEMNNEQFF

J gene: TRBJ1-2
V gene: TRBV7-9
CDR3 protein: CASSWTGGSGYTF

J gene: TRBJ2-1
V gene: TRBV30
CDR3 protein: CAWSADRGRFHEQFF

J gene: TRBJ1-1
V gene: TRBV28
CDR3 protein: CASSPQGALDTEAFF

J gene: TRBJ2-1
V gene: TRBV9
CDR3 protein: CASSVGGLAHNEQFF

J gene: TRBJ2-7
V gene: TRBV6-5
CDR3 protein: CASSTAAAVGEQYF

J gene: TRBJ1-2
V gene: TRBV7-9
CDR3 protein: CASSSWTGQDYGYTF

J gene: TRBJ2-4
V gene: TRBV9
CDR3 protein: CASSPNRARGDIQYF

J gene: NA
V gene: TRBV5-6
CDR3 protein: CASSALAGSYEQYF

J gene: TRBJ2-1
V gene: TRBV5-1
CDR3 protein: CASGGTSVYNEQFF

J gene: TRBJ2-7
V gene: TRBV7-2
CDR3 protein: CASSFARDHEQYF

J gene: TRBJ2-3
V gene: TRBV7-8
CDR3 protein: CASSLGSSGTSTDTQYF

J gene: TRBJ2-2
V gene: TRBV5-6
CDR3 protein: CASSLRSGVNTGELFF

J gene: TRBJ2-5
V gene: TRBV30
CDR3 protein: CAWSSVEAGGPRETQYF

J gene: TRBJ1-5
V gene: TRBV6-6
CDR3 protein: CASSYGGGHGNQPQHF

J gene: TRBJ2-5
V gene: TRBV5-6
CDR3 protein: CASSPRAGQVLSQETQYF